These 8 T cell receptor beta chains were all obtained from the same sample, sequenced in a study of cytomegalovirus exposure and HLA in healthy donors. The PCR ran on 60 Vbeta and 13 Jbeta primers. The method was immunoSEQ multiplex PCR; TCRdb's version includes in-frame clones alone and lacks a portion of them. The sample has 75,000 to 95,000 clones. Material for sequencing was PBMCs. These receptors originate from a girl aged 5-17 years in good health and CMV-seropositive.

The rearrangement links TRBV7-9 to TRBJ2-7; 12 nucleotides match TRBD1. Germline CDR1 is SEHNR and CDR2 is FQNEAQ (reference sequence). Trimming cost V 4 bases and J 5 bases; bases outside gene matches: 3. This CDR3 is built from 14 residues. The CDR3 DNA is TGTGCCAGCAGCTCCCGGGACAGGGGGCACGAGCAGTACTTC. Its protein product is CASSSRDRGHEQYF.

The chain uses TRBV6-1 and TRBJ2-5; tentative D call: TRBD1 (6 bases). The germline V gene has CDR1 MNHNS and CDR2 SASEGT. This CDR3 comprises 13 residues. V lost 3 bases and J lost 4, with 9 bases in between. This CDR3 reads CASSDRDTETQYF. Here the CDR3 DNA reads TGTGCCAGCAGTGACCGGGACACAGAGACCCAGTACTTC.

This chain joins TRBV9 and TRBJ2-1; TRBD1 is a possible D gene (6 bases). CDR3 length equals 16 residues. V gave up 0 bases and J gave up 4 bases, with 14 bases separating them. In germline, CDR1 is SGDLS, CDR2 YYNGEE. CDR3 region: CASSVAGGGWYNEQFF. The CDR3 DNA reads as TGTGCCAGCAGCGTAGCGGGTGGGGGCTGGTACAATGAGCAGTTCTTC.

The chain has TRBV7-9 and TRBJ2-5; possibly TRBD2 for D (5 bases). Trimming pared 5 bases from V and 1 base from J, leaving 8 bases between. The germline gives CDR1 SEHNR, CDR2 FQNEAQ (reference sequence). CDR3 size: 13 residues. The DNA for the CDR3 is TGTGCCAGCAGCCCAGGACTCCAAGAGACCCAGTACTTC. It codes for CASSPGLQETQYF.

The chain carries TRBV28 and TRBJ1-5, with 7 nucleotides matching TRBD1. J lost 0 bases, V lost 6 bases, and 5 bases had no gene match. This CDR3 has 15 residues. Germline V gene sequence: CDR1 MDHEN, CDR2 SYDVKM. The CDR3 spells CASSSGGPSNQPQHF. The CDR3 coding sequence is TGTGCCAGCAGCTCAGGGGGTCCTAGCAATCAGCCCCAGCATTTT.

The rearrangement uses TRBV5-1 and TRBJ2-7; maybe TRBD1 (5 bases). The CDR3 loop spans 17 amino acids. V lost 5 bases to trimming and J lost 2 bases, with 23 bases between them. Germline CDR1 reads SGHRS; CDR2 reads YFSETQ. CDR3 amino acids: CASRISSREGGAYEQYV. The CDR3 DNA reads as TGCGCCAGCAGAATAAGTAGCAGGGAAGGCGGCGCCTACGAGCAGTACGTC.

The CDR3 loop reads CASSPPPQLNEAFF. CDR3 in DNA: TGTGCCAGCAGCCCGCCCCCCCAACTCAATGAAGCTTTCTTT. The genes are TRBV9 and TRBJ1-1, with D unresolved. V lost 4 bases, J lost 7 bases, and 17 bases lay in between. The CDR3 extends over 14 amino acids. CDR1 and CDR2 (germline): SGDLS, YYNGEE.

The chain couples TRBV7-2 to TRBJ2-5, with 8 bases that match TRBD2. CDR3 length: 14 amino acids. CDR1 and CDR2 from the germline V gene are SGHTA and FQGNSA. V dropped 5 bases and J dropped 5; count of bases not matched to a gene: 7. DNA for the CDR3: TGTGCCAGCAGCCCGATAGCGGGGCTGGAGACCCAGTACTTC. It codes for CASSPIAGLETQYF.